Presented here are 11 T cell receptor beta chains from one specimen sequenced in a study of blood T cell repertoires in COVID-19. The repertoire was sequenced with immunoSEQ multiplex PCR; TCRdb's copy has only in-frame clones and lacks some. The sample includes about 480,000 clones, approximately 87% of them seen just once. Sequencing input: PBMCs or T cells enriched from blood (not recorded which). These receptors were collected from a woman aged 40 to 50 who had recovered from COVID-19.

The DNA for the CDR3 is TGCAGCGCCATCGAACCGGGACTCGCTAACAATGAGCAGTTCTTC. The encoded protein is CSAIEPGLANNEQFF. This chain links TRBV29-1 with TRBJ2-1, with D possibly being TRBD2 (6 bases). Germline loops: CDR1 SQVTM, CDR2 ANQGSEA. V gave up 7 bases and J gave up 5 bases, with 21 bases separating them. This CDR3 has 15 residues.

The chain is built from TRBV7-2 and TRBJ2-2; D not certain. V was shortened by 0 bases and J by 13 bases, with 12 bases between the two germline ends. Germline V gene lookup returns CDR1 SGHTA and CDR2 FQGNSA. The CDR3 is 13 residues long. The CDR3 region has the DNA TGTGCCAGCAGCTTAGCGCGGATGGTGGGGCTGTTTTTT. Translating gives CASSLARMVGLFF.

The DNA of the CDR3 is TGTGCCACCAGTGATTCCCGGTCTAGCATCTTGTTCTTC. It yields the protein CATSDSRSSILFF. The chain is built from TRBV24-1 and TRBJ2-1; a weak D match, TRBD2 (5 bases). Deletions cut 2 bases from V and 15 bases from J, with 16 bases between. This CDR3 has 13 amino acids. CDR1 and CDR2 from the germline V gene are KGHDR and SFDVKD.

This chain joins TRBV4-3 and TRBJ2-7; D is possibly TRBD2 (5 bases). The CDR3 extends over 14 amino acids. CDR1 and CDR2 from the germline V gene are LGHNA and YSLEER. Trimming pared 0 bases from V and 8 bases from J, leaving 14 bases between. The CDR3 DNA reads TGCGCCAGCAGCCAAGATCTCCCTAGCTCGAAGCAGTACTTC. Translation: CASSQDLPSSKQYF.

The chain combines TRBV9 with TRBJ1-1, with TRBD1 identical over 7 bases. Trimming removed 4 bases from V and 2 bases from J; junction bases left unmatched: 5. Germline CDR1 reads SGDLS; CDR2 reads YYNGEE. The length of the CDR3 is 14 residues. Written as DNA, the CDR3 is TGTGCCAGCAGCAGGAGACAGGGTAACACTGAAGCTTTCTTT. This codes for CASSRRQGNTEAFF.

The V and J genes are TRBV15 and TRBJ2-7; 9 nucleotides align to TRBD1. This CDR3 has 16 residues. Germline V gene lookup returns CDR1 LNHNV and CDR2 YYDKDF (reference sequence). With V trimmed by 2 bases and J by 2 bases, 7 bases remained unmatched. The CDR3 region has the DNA TGTGCCACCAGCAGACAACCGGGACAGGGAACCTACGAGCAGTACTTC. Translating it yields CATSRQPGQGTYEQYF.

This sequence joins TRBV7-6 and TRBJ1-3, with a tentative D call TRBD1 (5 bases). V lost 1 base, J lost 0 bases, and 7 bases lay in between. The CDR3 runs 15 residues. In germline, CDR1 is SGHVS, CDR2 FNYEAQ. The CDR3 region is CASSLGGDSGNTIYF. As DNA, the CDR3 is TGTGCCAGCAGCTTAGGGGGGGACTCTGGAAACACCATATATTTT.

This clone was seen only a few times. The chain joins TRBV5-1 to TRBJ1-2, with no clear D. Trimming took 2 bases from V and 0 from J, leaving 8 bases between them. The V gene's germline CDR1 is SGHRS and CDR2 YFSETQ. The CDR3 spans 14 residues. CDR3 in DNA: TGCGCCAGCAGCTTTGAGACACCTAACTATGGCTACACCTTC. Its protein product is CASSFETPNYGYTF.

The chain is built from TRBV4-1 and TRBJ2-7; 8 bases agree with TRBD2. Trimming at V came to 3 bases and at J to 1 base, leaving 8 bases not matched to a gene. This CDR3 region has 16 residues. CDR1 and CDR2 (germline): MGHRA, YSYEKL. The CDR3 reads CASSHPLAGRSYEQYF. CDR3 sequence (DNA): TGCGCCAGCAGCCATCCCTTAGCGGGAAGATCCTACGAGCAGTACTTC.

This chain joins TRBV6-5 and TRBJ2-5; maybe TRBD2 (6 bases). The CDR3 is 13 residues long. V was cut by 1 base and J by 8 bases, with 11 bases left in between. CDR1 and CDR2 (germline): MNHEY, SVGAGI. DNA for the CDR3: TGTGCCAGCAGTTACTTTGTCGGGAGAACCCAGTACTTC. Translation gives CASSYFVGRTQYF.

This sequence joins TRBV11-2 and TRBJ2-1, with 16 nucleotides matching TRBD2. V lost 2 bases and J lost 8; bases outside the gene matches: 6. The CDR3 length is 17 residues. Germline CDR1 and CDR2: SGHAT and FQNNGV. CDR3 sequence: CASSLLGTSGGAHEQFF. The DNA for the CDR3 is TGTGCCAGCAGCTTACTCGGGACTAGCGGGGGGGCTCATGAGCAGTTCTTC.